These T cell receptor beta chains were read from a single sample in a study of shared clonotypes between healthy human individuals. The table came from immunoSEQ multiplex PCR; TCRdb's copy has only in-frame clones and leaves some out. The data hold about 2.3 million clones, with over 90% observed a single time. Sample: naive CD4+ T cells from PBMCs. The receptors here all came from a man younger than 35 in good health. Some clones in this sample may be carry-over from other donors' samples. CDR3s include the opening cysteine and the closing phenylalanine or tryptophan. Fields, in order: V gene, D gene, clone size, J gene, CDR3 protein, CDR3 DNA. A D gene is named only where the DNA matches it firmly. Only part of the rows carry a size: once, few, many, or a class if the clone is expanded.

TRBV7-2,.,.,TRBJ2-3,CASSWGGTDTQYF,TGTGCCAGCAGCTGGGGGGGCACAGATACGCAGTATTTT
TRBV7-3,.,.,TRBJ1-1,CASSLRRNTEAFF,TGTGCCAGCAGCTTAAGACGGAACACTGAAGCTTTCTTT
TRBV7-9,TRBD1,.,TRBJ1-2,CASSSGTAVTYGYTF,TGTGCCAGCAGCTCAGGGACAGCGGTGACCTATGGCTACACCTTC
TRBV28,TRBD1,.,TRBJ1-5,CASSTGTALNQPQHF,TGTGCCAGCAGTACCGGGACAGCCCTCAATCAGCCCCAGCATTTT
TRBV5-6,.,.,TRBJ1-2,CASSSNRLYGYTF,TGTGCCAGCAGCTCCAATCGGCTCTATGGCTACACCTTC
TRBV28,.,.,TRBJ2-7,CASSSSIYEQYF,TGTGCCAGCAGTTCGTCGATCTACGAGCAGTACTTC
TRBV6-1,.,.,TRBJ1-4,CASLNRARINEKLFF,TGTGCCAGCCTCAACAGGGCCAGGATTAATGAAAAACTGTTTTTT
TRBV15,.,.,TRBJ1-5,CATSRAGGGTGPQHF,TGTGCCACCAGCAGAGCGGGGGGCGGCACCGGGCCCCAGCATTTT
TRBV7-6,TRBD2,once,TRBJ2-7,CASSSRLAGVREQYF,TGTGCCAGCAGCTCTCGACTAGCGGGAGTTCGCGAGCAGTACTTC
TRBV6-1,TRBD1,.,TRBJ2-5,CASSQDRGGETQYF,TGTGCCAGCAGTCAGGACAGGGGCGGAGAGACCCAGTACTTC
TRBV4-1,.,.,TRBJ2-3,CASSQEQGTSTDTQYF,TGCGCCAGCAGCCAAGAACAGGGGACTAGCACAGATACGCAGTATTTT
TRBV29-1,TRBD1,.,TRBJ2-7,CSVTPTGAGYEQYF,TGCAGCGTTACACCAACAGGGGCCGGCTACGAGCAGTACTTC
TRBV30,.,.,TRBJ2-7,CAWSVQGGAYEQYF,TGTGCCTGGAGTGTACAAGGGGGGGCCTACGAGCAGTACTTC
TRBV5-4,.,.,TRBJ1-2,CASSLARGYNYGYTF,TGTGCCAGCAGCTTGGCCAGGGGCTATAACTATGGCTACACCTTC
TRBV5-4,TRBD2,.,TRBJ2-1,CASSLALAGGQKSSYNEQFF,TGTGCCAGCAGCTTGGCGTTAGCGGGAGGGCAAAAAAGCTCCTACAATGAGCAGTTCTTC
TRBV6-6,.,.,TRBJ1-2,CASSDGDKNGYTF,TGTGCCAGCAGTGACGGGGACAAAAATGGCTACACCTTC